Shown below are 27 T cell receptor beta chains from a single sample sequenced in a study of blood T cell repertoires in COVID-19. Generated by immunoSEQ multiplex PCR, the TCRdb table keeps only in-frame clones and is missing some. The repertoire includes around 220,000 clones, around 87% of them detected once, and over 12% sits in the top ten. The sequenced sample consisted of PBMCs or T cells enriched from blood (not recorded which). All receptors derive from a man aged 25 to 40 who had been exposed to COVID-19.

The chain joins TRBV29-1 to TRBJ2-1, with D possibly being TRBD1 (6 bases). Germline assignment: CDR1 SQVTM and CDR2 ANQGSEA. The CDR3 length is 12 residues. V gave up 4 bases and J gave up 5 bases, with 9 bases separating them. The CDR3 protein is CSVGQANNEQFF. CDR3 DNA: TGCAGCGTTGGACAGGCTAACAATGAGCAGTTCTTC.

The chain uses TRBV30 and TRBJ1-1; TRBD1 might be the D (5 bases). Germline V gives CDR1 GTSNPN, CDR2 SVGIG (reference sequence). V was pared by 3 bases and J by 7 bases, with 21 bases between. The CDR3 is made up of 15 amino acids. Written as DNA, the CDR3 is TGTGCCTGGAGCTCCTTAGATACAGGTAAAGGTGAAGCTTTCTTT. Translated: CAWSSLDTGKGEAFF.

The V gene is TRBV6-4, the J gene TRBJ2-3; the match to TRBD2 covers 11 bases. CDR1 MRHNA and CDR2 SNTAGT come from the germline V gene. The CDR3 spans 15 residues. Unmatched junction bases numbered 6, after V lost 4 bases and J lost 6 bases. The CDR3 nucleotides are TGTGCCAGCAGTGCCGTAGCGGGGGGGCCGGATACGCAGTATTTT. Translation: CASSAVAGGPDTQYF.

The chain recombines TRBV12-5 with TRBJ1-3; D remains unclear. The CDR3 covers 14 residues. The V gene lost 6 bases and the J gene lost 2 bases, with 11 bases spanning the gap. Germline V gene lookup returns CDR1 LGHNT and CDR2 FRNRAP. CDR3 sequence: CASGPGNPGNTIYF. The CDR3 coding sequence is TGTGCTAGTGGCCCGGGGAACCCTGGAAACACCATATATTTT.

The chain recombines TRBV2 with TRBJ1-3, with 9 bases identical to TRBD1. The CDR3 sequence is 15 residues long. J gave up 3 bases and V 5 bases, and 5 bases lay outside the gene matches. In germline, CDR1 is SNHLY, CDR2 FYNNEI. CDR3 DNA sequence: TGTGCCAGCAGTCCCGGGACAGGGCTTGGAAACACCATATATTTT. Encoded protein: CASSPGTGLGNTIYF.

The V gene is TRBV3-1 (or the pseudogene TRBV3-2), the J gene TRBJ1-3; no clear D. Trimming left V 1 base short and J 6 bases short, with 7 bases between. In germline, CDR1 is LGHDT, CDR2 YNNKEL (reference sequence). The CDR3 covers 13 residues. CDR3 bases: TGTGCCAGCAGCCAAGGGCAGAAAAACACCATATATTTT. It is translated as CASSQGQKNTIYF.

The V and J genes are TRBV5-1 and TRBJ2-1; D is possibly TRBD2 (5 bases). Trimming cost V 3 bases and J 2 bases, with 6 bases left between them. This CDR3 spans 13 amino acids. The germline V gene has CDR1 SGHRS and CDR2 YFSETQ. CDR3 in DNA: TGCGCCAGCAGCTCCGGGGCCTACAATGAGCAGTTCTTC. Its translation: CASSSGAYNEQFF.

This clone was seen a handful of times. The chain uses TRBV6-1 and TRBJ1-2; 7 bases map to TRBD1. J gave up 2 bases and V 0 bases, and 0 bases lay outside the gene matches. CDR1 and CDR2 (germline): MNHNS, SASEGT. The CDR3 contains 14 residues. The CDR3 DNA is TGTGCCAGCAGTGAAGCGGACAGGAACTATGGCTACACCTTC. It translates to CASSEADRNYGYTF.

The gene calls are TRBV6-5 and TRBJ2-1, with 12 bases matching TRBD2. Germline loops: CDR1 MNHEY, CDR2 SVGAGI. With V trimmed by 4 bases and J by 7 bases, 5 bases remained unmatched. This CDR3 has 15 residues. CDR3 DNA sequence: TGTGCCAGCAGTTCCGGGACTAGCGGGTCTAATGAGCAGTTCTTC. Its protein product is CASSSGTSGSNEQFF.

J is TRBJ2-1 and V is TRBV5-4; 10 nucleotides agree with TRBD2. The CDR3 contains 18 residues. The V segment lost 4 bases and the J segment 0 bases; nucleotides outside the gene matches: 10. In germline, CDR1 is SGHNT, CDR2 YYREEE (reference sequence). The CDR3 protein is CASSDPGLATSSYNEQFF. CDR3 sequence (DNA): TGTGCCAGCAGCGACCCGGGACTAGCGACGAGCTCCTACAATGAGCAGTTCTTC. Full variable domain (outside the CDR3, taken from reference TRBV5-4 and TRBJ2-1): ETGVTQSPTHLIKTRGQQVTLRCSSQSGHNTVSWYQQALGQGPQFIFQYYREEENGRGNFPPRFSGLQFPNYSSELNVNALELDDSALYLCASSDPGLATSSYNEQFFGPGTRLTVL.

The V gene is TRBV18, the J gene TRBJ1-3, with 8 bases that match TRBD1. Trimming at V came to 3 bases and at J to 1 base, leaving 8 bases not matched to a gene. The V gene's germline CDR1 is KGHSH and CDR2 LQKENI. The CDR3 spans 17 residues. The CDR3 bases are TGTGCCAGCTCACCTTATCAGGGGGCGAGTTCTGGAAACACCATATATTTT. Translation: CASSPYQGASSGNTIYF.

A few counts support this clone. The chain carries TRBV4-1 and TRBJ2-5, with D uncertain. Germline lookup yields CDR1 MGHRA and CDR2 YSYEKL. Trimming left V 0 bases short and J 1 base short, with 9 bases between. CDR3 length equals 15 residues. The CDR3 coding sequence is TGCGCCAGCAGCCAAGATGGGCGCAGCCAAGAGACCCAGTACTTC. This gives the protein CASSQDGRSQETQYF.

The chain has TRBV29-1 and TRBJ1-2, with 7 bases matching TRBD1. The V gene end was trimmed by 3 bases and the J gene end by 0 bases; junction bases not matched to a gene: 7. This CDR3 spans 15 amino acids. Germline lookup yields CDR1 SQVTM and CDR2 ANQGSEA. CDR3 coding DNA: TGCAGCGTTGACAGGGGGTTTTCAGCTAACTATGGCTACACCTTC. Translated, it gives CSVDRGFSANYGYTF.

The chain is built from TRBV6-5 and TRBJ1-1; the D gene is possibly TRBD1 (6 bases). The ends were cut back, 7 bases at V and 5 bases at J, with 17 bases in the middle. Germline V gene data show CDR1 as MNHEY and CDR2 as SVGAGI. The CDR3 covers 14 residues. The DNA for the CDR3 is TGTGCCAGCACCCCGCCAGGGGCGGTTACTGAAGCTTTCTTT. This encodes CASTPPGAVTEAFF.

This clone has only one observation. J is TRBJ2-1 and V is TRBV29-1; a weak D match, TRBD1 (5 bases). The length of the CDR3 is 9 residues. V lost 8 bases and J lost 11, with 10 bases in between. Germline CDR1 SQVTM, CDR2 ANQGSEA. CDR3 residues: CSLGQQQFF. CDR3 nucleotide sequence: TGCAGCCTAGGACAACAGCAGTTCTTC.

The chain carries TRBV27 and TRBJ2-2; tentatively, D is TRBD2 (6 bases). V was pared by 7 bases and J by 0 bases, with 12 bases between. There are 15 residues in the CDR3. In germline, CDR1 is MNHEY, CDR2 SMNVEV (reference sequence). Here the CDR3 DNA reads TGTGCCAGCACTCCGGGACTCGCGAACACCGGGGAGCTGTTTTTT. Protein sequence: CASTPGLANTGELFF.

This rearrangement joins TRBV5-1 to TRBJ2-1, with 9 nucleotides matching TRBD2. The germline V gene encodes CDR1 SGHRS and CDR2 YFSETQ. Unmatched junction bases numbered 11, after V lost 1 base and J lost 9 bases. The CDR3 spans 16 residues. CDR3 DNA: TGCGCCAGCAGCTTGACTGGGCGGGGGGGCCAGAGTGAGCAGTTCTTC. As protein: CASSLTGRGGQSEQFF.

The chain links TRBV19 to TRBJ1-1; TRBD1 agrees at 7 bases. CDR3 length: 14 residues. The germline gives CDR1 LNHDA, CDR2 SQIVND (reference sequence). After removal of 1 base from V and 5 bases from J, the junction contained 4 bases not matched to a gene. CDR3 in amino acids: CASSIVRGDTEAFF. Written as DNA, the CDR3 is TGTGCCAGTAGTATAGTCAGGGGGGATACTGAAGCTTTCTTT. The full variable domain, with the rest looked up from reference TRBV19 and TRBJ1-1, is DGGITQSPKYLFRKEGQNVTLSCEQNLNHDAMYWYRQDPGQGLRLIYYSQIVNDFQKGDIAEGYSVSREKKESFPLTVTSAQKNPTAFYLCASSIVRGDTEAFFGQGTRLTVV.

This clone has only a few counts. The V call is TRBV18, the J call TRBJ1-3; TRBD1 agrees at 9 bases. The junction had 2 bases not matched to a gene; V was cut back by 4 bases and J by 4 bases. Germline CDR1 is KGHSH and CDR2 is LQKENI. This CDR3 contains 14 residues. CDR3 in DNA: TGTGCCAGCTCACGGGACAGGGCCGGAAACACCATATATTTT. It yields the protein CASSRDRAGNTIYF.

This clone was found once. The chain recombines TRBV29-1 with TRBJ2-3, with a weak D call TRBD1 (5 bases). Deletions cut 0 bases from V and 2 bases from J, with 9 bases between. The CDR3 consists of 14 residues. Germline V gene lookup returns CDR1 SQVTM and CDR2 ANQGSEA. The CDR3 DNA is TGCAGCGTTGAAGACAGGGCCCCCACAGATACGCAGTATTTT. Amino acid sequence: CSVEDRAPTDTQYF.

The genes are TRBV10-1 and TRBJ1-1; perhaps TRBD1 as D (6 bases). V was clipped by 4 bases and J by 0 bases, with 12 bases between them. The CDR3 is 15 residues long. Germline CDR1 reads WNHNN; CDR2 reads SYGVQD (reference sequence). The CDR3 region is CASSGTANMNTEAFF. The DNA of the CDR3 is TGCGCCAGCAGTGGGACAGCAAATATGAACACTGAAGCTTTCTTT.

This clone was observed a single time. The chain employs TRBV27 and TRBJ1-1, with a tentative D call TRBD1 (5 bases). V shed 3 bases and J shed 8 bases, with 10 bases lying between them. The germline CDR1 and CDR2 sequences are MNHEY and SMNVEV (reference sequence). The CDR3 covers 12 residues. The CDR3 nucleotides read TGTGCCAGCAGTTTCCCCGGGGGGGAAGCTTTCTTT. Amino acid sequence: CASSFPGGEAFF.

The chain joins TRBV4-1 to TRBJ2-7; 7 positions agree with TRBD2. V was pared by 2 bases and J by 0 bases, with 4 bases of the junction left unmatched. The length of the CDR3 is 15 residues. CDR1 and CDR2 from the germline V gene are MGHRA and YSYEKL. CDR3 region: CASSQFTGGSYEQYF. CDR3 nucleotide sequence: TGCGCCAGCAGCCAATTCACGGGGGGCTCCTACGAGCAGTACTTC.

This rearrangement joins TRBV5-5 to TRBJ2-5, with TRBD1 matching over 7 bases. This CDR3 region has 15 residues. The V gene's germline CDR1 is SGHKS and CDR2 YYEKEE (reference sequence). The V gene end was trimmed by 4 bases and the J gene end by 5 bases; junction bases not matched to a gene: 11. The CDR3 nucleotides are TGTGCCAGCAGCCTATGGGACAGCACCTTGGAGACCCAGTACTTC. Translated, it gives CASSLWDSTLETQYF.

This clone was detected a few times. J is TRBJ2-2 and V is TRBV5-1; tentatively, D is TRBD1 (5 bases). The V end lost 4 bases, the J end lost 0 bases, and 13 bases lay between the germline ends. The CDR3 has 16 residues. Germline CDR1 and CDR2: SGHRS and YFSETQ. The CDR3 DNA is TGCGCCAGCAGCCCGACAGTTGGCCCGAACACCGGGGAGCTGTTTTTT. This sequence encodes CASSPTVGPNTGELFF.

This chain joins TRBV11-2 and TRBJ1-1; 7 nucleotides agree with TRBD1. Germline values: CDR1 SGHAT, CDR2 FQNNGV. Trimming took 0 bases from V and 8 from J; bases not matched to a gene: 3. The CDR3 runs 13 residues. Here the CDR3 DNA reads TGTGCCAGCAGCTTAGATGGGACAGCCGAAGCTTTCTTT. Amino acids: CASSLDGTAEAFF.

The V and J genes are TRBV14 and TRBJ2-2, with 9 nucleotides matching TRBD1. The CDR3 extends over 14 amino acids. After removal of 4 bases from V and 6 bases from J, the junction contained 3 bases not matched to a gene. Looked up from germline, CDR1 is SGHDN and CDR2 is FVKESK. This chain's CDR3 is CASSPQGAAGELFF. CDR3 bases: TGTGCCAGCAGCCCACAGGGGGCCGCCGGGGAGCTGTTTTTT.